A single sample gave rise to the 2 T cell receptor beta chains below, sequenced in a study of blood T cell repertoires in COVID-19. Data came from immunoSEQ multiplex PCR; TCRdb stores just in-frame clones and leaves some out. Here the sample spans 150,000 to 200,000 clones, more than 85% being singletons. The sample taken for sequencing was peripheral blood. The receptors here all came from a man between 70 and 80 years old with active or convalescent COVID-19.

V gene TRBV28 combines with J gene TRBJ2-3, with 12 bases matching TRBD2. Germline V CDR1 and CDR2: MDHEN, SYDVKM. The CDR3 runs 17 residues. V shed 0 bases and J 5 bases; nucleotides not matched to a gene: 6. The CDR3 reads CASSLWASGGAEDTQYF. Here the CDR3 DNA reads TGTGCCAGCAGTTTATGGGCTAGCGGGGGGGCCGAAGATACGCAGTATTTT.

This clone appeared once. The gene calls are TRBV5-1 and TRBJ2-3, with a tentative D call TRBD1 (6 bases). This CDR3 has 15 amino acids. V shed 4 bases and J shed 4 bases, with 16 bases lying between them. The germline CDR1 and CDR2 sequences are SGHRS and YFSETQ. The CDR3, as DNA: TGCGCCAGCAGCCGGACTCCACAGGGCTCAGATACGCAGTATTTT. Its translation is CASSRTPQGSDTQYF.